This T cell receptor beta chain came from a study of PD-1 blockade in classical Hodgkin lymphoma (dated by TCRdb to 2019 to 2021). Study-wide context: Nivolumab dosing was 3 mg/kg intravenously every 2 weeks, continuing until either disease progression or unacceptable toxicity. The study used CyTOF and TCR beta sequencing to define a peripheral blood immune signature of response to PD-1 blockade in classical Hodgkin lymphoma.

The label giving this sample's time point can be read as: cycle 4 day 1 (C4D1), after less than seven weeks of nivolumab. All trial patients had relapsed after autologous stem cell transplantation, with cohorts A, B and C differing in prior brentuximab vedotin exposure. The trial cohort was composed of about 53 patients with relapsed/refractory classical Hodgkin lymphoma, for whom complete response, partial response or progressive disease was recorded as best overall response. In the multi-cohort phase II CheckMate 205 trial, trial patients received single-agent nivolumab. An independent review committee assessed best overall response by applying the 2007 International Working Group response criteria. Trial PBMCs were collected immediately before nivolumab initiation (C1D1) and during therapy at cycle 2 day 1 and cycle 4 day 1. Peripheral blood was collected in 8 mL Vacutainer Cell Preparation Tubes, from which PBMCs were isolated by centrifugation and then cryopreserved.

Trimming leaves V shorter by 5 bases and J shorter by 7 bases, with the junction holding 11 bases beyond the gene matches. The CDR3 covers 15 residues, taking in both the cysteine and the phenylalanine. Solely the CDR3 DNA is kept, with 45 bases framed from the first base. The germline V gene specifies MNHEY as CDR1 and SVGAGI as CDR2. The Qiagen DNeasy kit was used to extract genomic DNA from unsorted PBMCs and from the negatively selected CD4+ and CD8+ fractions. Using primers that anneal to V and J segments, immunoSEQ multiplex PCR amplified the TCR beta CDR3 regions. A synthetic immune receptor repertoire was used to minimize amplification bias, and any residual bias was removed computationally once sequencing was done. In the source study's methods: Repertoire diversity was quantified as the Shannon entropy index using custom Python scripts. Unsorted, CD4+ and CD8+ repertoires were examined separately, except in combined analyses, for which CD4+ and CD8+ sequences were merged in silico. A clone counted as expanded when the clone's frequency after treatment rose at least 2-fold relative to C1D1, and clones undetected at baseline were given a pseudocount of 0.5. Singleton clones were defined as clones with 0 or 1 copy at C1D1, and non-singleton clones were defined as clones with 2 or more copies. Clones expanded in unsorted samples were labelled as CD4+, CD8+ or unknown by matching protein sequences in sorted samples from the same patient. Wilcoxon tests on paired samples were used to test changes in diversity from C1D1 to C4D1. Drawn from immuneACCESS, this table holds only the in-frame rearrangements with V and J called that TCRdb kept. Clones are partly lost; checked studies trace under half to an unresolved V gene and leave the rest unexplained. D and trimming were read from the DNA, whereas the V and J calls and clone size are those reported in that table. Across this sample there are 50,000 or so clones, with 86% seen only once. Of the sample, approximately 6.8% is held by the ten largest clones.

Note on this clone: Its cognate antigen has yet to be identified. Per-base quality was not reported, and no clone a single base away is much larger than it.

Summary of the overall study and its limitations: Baseline TCR diversity was reported to be lower in newly diagnosed patients than in healthy donors, and even lower in relapsed/refractory patients. The study was limited to a single clinical trial cohort, and causes of repertoire differences, possibly disease activity or prior therapy, remained undefined. Lower diversity was seen in patients whose nivolumab began less than 1 year after ASCT, and these patients were left out of later analyses so that immune reconstitution would not confound the results. CD4+ but not CD8+ TCR diversity rose significantly by C4D1 (p=0.0027 vs p=0.16), most apparent in complete responders (p=0.02). Baseline diversity similar to that of newly diagnosed patients was observed in trial patients achieving complete response, whereas significantly lower diversity was observed in partial responders and progressors.

The receptor was derived from a human donor with classical Hodgkin lymphoma. The material sequenced was peripheral blood mononuclear cells (PBMCs), taken before the fourth cycle of nivolumab. The rearranged segments are TRBV6-5 and TRBJ2-5; 9 nucleotides in the junction match TRBD1. The CDR3 reads as follows: CASSPGTGRVGTQYF. The bases read TGTGCCAGCAGTCCCGGGACAGGGCGAGTTGGGACCCAGTACTTC.